This T cell receptor (beta chain) was captured by sequencing in a study of human thymus T cells. Findings and limits, study-wide: Thymic and blood repertoires appeared to show biased V and J gene usage. Thymic TCR repertoires of unrelated people reportedly overlapped highly.

Thymus was obtained from resections taken during corrective heart surgery. Donor material was obtained from healthy Finnish infants undergoing corrective surgery for congenital heart defects. With respect to this clone: Its specificity is unknown.

Assay used: immunoSEQ multiplex PCR; TCRdb lists only in-frame clones, some missing. The sample has roughly 130,000 clones, around 94% seen once. The CDR3 sequence is 16 residues long. Germline CDR1 MDHEN, CDR2 SYDVKM. V shed 5 bases, J shed 5 bases, and the junction held 10 bases outside the gene matches. The genes are TRBV28 and TRBJ2-1; 9 bases agree with TRBD1. Sequencing was done on a sample of thymus tissue. This TCR derives from a boy in the first two years of life with a congenital heart defect but otherwise immunologically healthy. The CDR3 DNA reads TGTGCCAGCAGTCCTCGGGACAGGGAGGGCGACAATGAGCAGTTCTTC. Translating gives CASSPRDREGDNEQFF.